These 12 T cell receptor beta chains originate from one sample sequenced in a study of neurological immune-mediated disorders. TCRdb independently ran MiXCR on the 5' RACE reads; one entry per CDR3 protein. The table records more than 45,000 distinct CDR3 sequences, 10% to 12% of them present only once. Input material: PBMCs. These receptors were obtained from a man in his 60s in good health.

Many counts were recorded for this clonotype. The chain employs TRBV28 and TRBJ1-2, with D possibly TRBD1 on 5 matching bases. Trimming left V 2 bases short and J 8 bases short, with 18 bases between. The CDR3 runs to 15 residues. Germline V CDR1 and CDR2: MDHEN, SYDVKM. The CDR3 nucleotides are TGTGCCAGCAGTTTAAGGGGCAGCAGGACGGGGGGCTACACCTTC. The encoded protein is CASSLRGSRTGGYTF.

In this sample, this clonotype turned up many times. The V call is TRBV10-1, the J call TRBJ2-1; 9 nucleotides align to TRBD1. The CDR3 length is 16 residues. The V gene's germline CDR1 is WNHNN and CDR2 SYGVQD (reference sequence). V lost 5 bases and J lost 6; bases outside the gene matches: 11. For the CDR3, the DNA is TGCGCCAGCAGTTTATACAGGACAGGGGAGGGCAATGAGCAGTTCTTC. Protein: CASSLYRTGEGNEQFF.

This clonotype was seen ten or more times. CDR3 DNA: TGTGCCAGCAGCTTCGGGACAGGGGGGAAAGATACGCAGTATTTT. It translates to CASSFGTGGKDTQYF. The chain is built from TRBV7-6 and TRBJ2-3, with 11 bases aligning to TRBD1. The CDR3 sequence is 15 residues long. CDR1 and CDR2 from the germline V gene are SGHVS and FNYEAQ. V lost 3 bases, J lost 5 bases, and 4 bases stayed unmatched.

This clonotype was counted between two and nine times. The chain employs TRBV5-1 and TRBJ2-5, with 12 nucleotides matching TRBD2. CDR1 and CDR2 (germline): SGHRS, YFSETQ. The CDR3 contains 17 residues. J gave up 1 base and V 1 base, and 5 bases lay outside the gene matches. CDR3 residues: CASSLTLLAGGQETQYF. The CDR3 coding sequence is TGCGCCAGCAGCTTGACGCTACTAGCGGGGGGCCAAGAGACCCAGTACTTC. The full variable domain, with the rest looked up from reference TRBV5-1 and TRBJ2-5, is KAGVTQTPRYLIKTRGQQVTLSCSPISGHRSVSWYQQTPGQGLQFLFEYFSETQRNKGNFPGRFSGRQFSNSRSEMNVSTLELGDSALYLCASSLTLLAGGQETQYFGPGTRLLVL.

As to this clonotype: A single base separates this from a much larger clone, so it may be a read error. The conserved final phenylalanine or tryptophan is absent from the CDR3, which likely points to a read error. The chain carries TRBV20-1 and TRBJ1-1, with 7 positions matching TRBD1. In germline, CDR1 is DFQATT, CDR2 SNEGSKA (reference sequence). The V segment lost 6 bases and the J segment 6 bases; nucleotides outside the gene matches: 10. This CDR3 has 13 residues. CDR3 residues: CSANKQGLAEAFL. The CDR3 DNA reads as TGCAGTGCCAACAAACAGGGGCTGGCTGAAGCTTTCCTT.

In its sample, this clonotype was seen many times. This rearrangement joins TRBV6-5 to TRBJ1-1, with TRBD1 identical over 7 bases. V shed 11 bases, J shed 9 bases, and the junction held 9 bases outside the gene matches. This CDR3 region has 11 residues. CDR1 and CDR2 (germline): MNHEY, SVGAGI. CDR3 protein: CAATQGTKAFF. The CDR3 bases are TGTGCCGCAACACAGGGGACTAAAGCTTTCTTT.

This clonotype was seen ten or more times. V usage is TRBV28 and J usage is TRBJ2-5; D possibly uses TRBD1 or TRBD2 (5 bases each). Germline CDR1 and CDR2: MDHEN and SYDVKM. Trimming removed 3 bases from V and 6 bases from J, with 14 bases in between. The CDR3 is 14 amino acids. CDR3: CASSFGDHKKTQYF. CDR3 DNA sequence: TGTGCCAGCAGTTTTGGGGACCACAAGAAGACCCAGTACTTC.

Ten or more counts support this clonotype. The chain is built from TRBV6-6 and TRBJ2-2, with D maybe TRBD1 (5 bases). V lost 6 bases, J lost 1 base, and 9 bases lay in between. Germline-derived CDR1 and CDR2 are MNHNY and SVGAGI (reference sequence). This CDR3 has 14 amino acids. The CDR3 loop reads CASSRDRNTGELFF. DNA for the CDR3: TGTGCCAGCAGCAGAGACAGGAACACCGGGGAGCTGTTTTTT.

This clonotype was detected ten times or more. The rearrangement links TRBV24-1 to TRBJ1-3; the D gene is possibly TRBD1 (6 bases). CDR3 length: 20 residues. Trimming removed 4 bases from V and 0 bases from J, with 24 bases in between. Per germline, CDR1 KGHDR and CDR2 SFDVKD. The CDR3 spells CATSDADSTRTFISGNTIYF. Here the CDR3 DNA reads TGTGCCACCAGTGACGCGGACAGTACCAGGACATTTATCTCTGGAAACACCATATATTTT.

At least ten counts were recorded for this clonotype. The V and J genes are TRBV20-1 and TRBJ2-5, with 13 bases identical to TRBD2. V dropped 5 bases and J dropped 2; count of bases not matched to a gene: 5. Germline values: CDR1 DFQATT, CDR2 SNEGSKA (reference sequence). The CDR3 is 15 residues long. Here the CDR3 DNA reads TGCAGTGCTCGGAGACTAGCGGGGGGTCAAGAGACCCAGTACTTC. Translated: CSARRLAGGQETQYF.

This clonotype was counted many times. The V and J genes are TRBV7-2 and TRBJ1-5, with 9 bases that match TRBD1. Trimming took 3 bases from V and 3 from J; bases not matched to a gene: 6. The CDR3 consists of 16 residues. CDR1 and CDR2 (germline): SGHTA, FQGNSA. The CDR3 loop reads CASSFSGTGNNQPQHF. The CDR3 nucleotides read TGTGCCAGCAGCTTTTCCGGGACAGGGAACAATCAGCCCCAGCATTTT. The entire variable domain, with the rest obtained from reference TRBV7-2 and TRBJ1-5, is as follows: GAGVSQSPSNKVTEKGKDVELRCDPISGHTALYWYRQSLGQGLEFLIYFQGNSAPDKSGLPSDRFSAERTGGSVSTLTIQRTQQEDSAVYLCASSFSGTGNNQPQHFGDGTRLSIL.

This clonotype occurred many times. The V and J genes are TRBV28 and TRBJ1-1; the match to TRBD1 covers 9 bases. Germline V gene sequence: CDR1 MDHEN, CDR2 SYDVKM. V lost 6 bases and J lost 5; bases outside the gene matches: 4. The CDR3 length is 13 residues. The CDR3 sequence is CASRQGARTEAFF. As DNA, the CDR3 is TGTGCCAGCAGACAGGGGGCTAGGACTGAAGCTTTCTTT.